Listed here are 3 T cell receptor beta chains from one sample, sequenced in a study of shared clonotypes between healthy human individuals. The data were produced by immunoSEQ multiplex PCR, yet TCRdb's version contains in-frame clones alone and is incomplete. The sample consists of some 1 million clones, roughly 70% of them appearing once. Sequenced input: memory CD4+ T cells sorted from blood. Sample subset: CD45RA-negative fraction. The receptors shown here come from a man aged 18 to 30 in good health.

The rearrangement links TRBV20-1 to TRBJ1-6, with D possibly being TRBD1 (5 bases). Trimming took off 3 bases at V and 14 bases at J, with 11 bases between the two ends. CDR3 size: 11 residues. Germline values: CDR1 DFQATT, CDR2 SNEGSKA (reference sequence). The CDR3 spells CSASDSPALHF. The CDR3 DNA sequence: TGCAGTGCTAGCGACAGTCCAGCCCTCCACTTT.

This clone was picked up one time. This chain uses TRBV28 with TRBJ2-3, with TRBD2 identical over 9 bases. V trimming: 2 bases; J trimming: 9 bases; junction bases outside the gene matches: 12. CDR3 size: 16 residues. The V gene's germline CDR1 is MDHEN and CDR2 SYDVKM. The CDR3, as DNA: TGTGCCAGCAGTTTACCCCTAGCGGGGCACAAGTGGACGCAGTATTTT. This gives the protein CASSLPLAGHKWTQYF. The complete variable domain, with remaining parts taken from reference TRBV28 and TRBJ2-3, reads DVKVTQSSRYLVKRTGEKVFLECVQDMDHENMFWYRQDPGLGLRLIYFSYDVKMKEKGDIPEGYSVSREKKERFSLILESASTNQTSMYLCASSLPLAGHKWTQYFGPGTRLTVL.

Only a few counts were recorded for this clone. The CDR3 sequence: CASDSFNYGYTF. The CDR3 DNA reads TGTGCCTCTGACAGTTTTAACTATGGCTACACCTTC. The chain links TRBV28 to TRBJ1-2, with D possibly TRBD1 on 5 matching bases. Germline-derived CDR1 and CDR2 are MDHEN and SYDVKM. The CDR3 contains 12 residues. V lost 11 bases to trimming and J lost 1 base, with 11 bases between them.